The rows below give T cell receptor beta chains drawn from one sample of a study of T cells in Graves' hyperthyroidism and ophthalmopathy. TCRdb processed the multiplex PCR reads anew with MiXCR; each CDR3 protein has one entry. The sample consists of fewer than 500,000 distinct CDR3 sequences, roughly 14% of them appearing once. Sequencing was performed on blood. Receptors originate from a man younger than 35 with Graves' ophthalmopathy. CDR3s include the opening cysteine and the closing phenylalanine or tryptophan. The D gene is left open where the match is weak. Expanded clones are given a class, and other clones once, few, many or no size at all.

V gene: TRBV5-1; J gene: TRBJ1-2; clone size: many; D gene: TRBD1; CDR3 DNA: TGCGCCAGCAGCTTACGGACAGGGGGCAATCATGGCTACACCTTC; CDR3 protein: CASSLRTGGNHGYTF
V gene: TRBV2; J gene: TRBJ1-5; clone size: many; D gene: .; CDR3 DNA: TGTGCCAGCAGTGACTATAGCAATCAGCCCCAGCATTTT; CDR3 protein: CASSDYSNQPQHF
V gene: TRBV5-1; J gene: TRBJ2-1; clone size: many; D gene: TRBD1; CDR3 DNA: TGCGCCAGCAGCTTGGTGTCCACAAGCAGGGGGCTAAGTGAGCAGTTCTTC; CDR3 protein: CASSLVSTSRGLSEQFF
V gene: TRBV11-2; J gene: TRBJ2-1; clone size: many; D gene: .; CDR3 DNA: TGTGCCAGCACTGGGGGGGCCCTTTACAATGAGCAGTTCTTC; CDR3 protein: CASTGGALYNEQFF
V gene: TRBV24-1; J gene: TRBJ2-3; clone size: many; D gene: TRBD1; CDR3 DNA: TGTGCCACCAGTGATTTCGCCGGGACAGGGGACACAGATACGCAGTATTTT; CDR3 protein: CATSDFAGTGDTDTQYF
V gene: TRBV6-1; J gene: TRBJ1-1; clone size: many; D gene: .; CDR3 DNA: TGTGCCAGCAGCCAAACCGGGACAACGAACACTGAAGCTTTCTTT; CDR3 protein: CASSQTGTTNTEAFF
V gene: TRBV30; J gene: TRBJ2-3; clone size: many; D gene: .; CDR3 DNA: TGTGCCTGGAGTTCCGTGACTACCTCCTACACAGATACGCAGTATTTT; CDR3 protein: CAWSSVTTSYTDTQYF
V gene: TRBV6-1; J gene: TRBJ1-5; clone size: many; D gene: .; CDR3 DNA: TGTGCCAGCAGTGAAGTCGGCAGGGAGCCCCAGCATTTT; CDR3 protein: CASSEVGREPQHF
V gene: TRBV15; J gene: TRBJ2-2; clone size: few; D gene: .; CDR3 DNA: TGTGCCACCAGCATGCGGGTAGTGGGGGAGCTGTTTTTT; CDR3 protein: CATSMRVVGELFF
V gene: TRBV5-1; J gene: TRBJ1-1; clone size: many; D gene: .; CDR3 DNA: TGCGCCAGCAGCTTCACCGGAGCAGGGGAGTCTGAAGCTTTCTTT; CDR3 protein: CASSFTGAGESEAFF
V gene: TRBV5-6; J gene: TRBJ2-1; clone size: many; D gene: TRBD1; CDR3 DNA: TGTGCCAGCAGCTCGGACAGGTTCACCTTGGGTGAGCAGTTCTTC; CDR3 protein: CASSSDRFTLGEQFF
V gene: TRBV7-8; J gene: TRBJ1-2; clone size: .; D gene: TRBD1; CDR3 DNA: TGTGCCAGCAGCATAACAGGGGGCGTTGGCTATGGCTACACCTTC; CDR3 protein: CASSITGGVGYGYTF
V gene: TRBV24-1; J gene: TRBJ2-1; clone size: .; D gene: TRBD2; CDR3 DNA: TGTGCCACCGGTAGCGGGGAGGGCAATGAGCAGTTCTTC; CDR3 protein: CATGSGEGNEQFF
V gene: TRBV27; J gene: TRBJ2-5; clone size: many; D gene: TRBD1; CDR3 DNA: TGTGCCAGCAGTTTATCAACTGGACAGGGGGCATTAGAGACCCAGTACTTC; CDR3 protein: CASSLSTGQGALETQYF